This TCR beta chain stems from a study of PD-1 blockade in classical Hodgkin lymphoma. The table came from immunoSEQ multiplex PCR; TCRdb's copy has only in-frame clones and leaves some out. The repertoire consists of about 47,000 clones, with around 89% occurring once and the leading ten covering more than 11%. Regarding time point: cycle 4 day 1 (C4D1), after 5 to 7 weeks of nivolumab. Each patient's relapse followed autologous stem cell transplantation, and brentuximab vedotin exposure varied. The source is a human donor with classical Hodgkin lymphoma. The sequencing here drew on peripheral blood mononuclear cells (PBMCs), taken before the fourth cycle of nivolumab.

CDR3 loop: CASSPLTVRGTEAFF. DNA for the CDR3: TGCGCCAGCAGTCCGCTTACTGTTCGAGGGACTGAAGCTTTCTTT. This sequence joins TRBV23-1 and TRBJ1-1; D remains unclear. TRBV23-1 is an open reading frame, and its role is uncertain. V lost 4 bases and J lost 5, with 17 bases in between. The CDR3 covers 15 residues.